This entry is about one T cell receptor (beta chain). This receptor's antigen is unknown. Qualities for individual bases were not recorded, and no much larger clone is one base off. From cysteine to phenylalanine, the CDR3 is 15 amino acids long. Only CDR3 DNA is held: 45 bases, read in frame from base 1. The junction shows trimming of 5 bases on V and 0 bases on J, plus 11 bases between the germline ends. This sample stems from a study of vaccination and CD4 T cells after COVID-19 (dated 2022 in TCRdb). For the study in its entirety: The convalescent cohort included six males and four females, with two Hispanic individuals, seven Caucasians, two Asians and one multiracial person. Two doses of either the Pfizer-BioNTech BNT162b2 vaccine (n=8) or the Moderna mRNA-1273 vaccine (n=2) were administered to participants. Post-COVID blood samples from convalescent patients were collected a median of roughly 100 days after diagnosis, with a range of roughly 30 to 161 days. Post-vaccine blood samples were taken a median of about 77 days after the second vaccine dose, with a range of 14 to 241 days. For stimulating the cultures, overlapping spike peptide pools were used, derived from SARS-CoV-2 as well as from the common cold coronaviruses HCoV-NL63, HCoV-OC43 and HCoV-229E. Control cultures received a CEFX viral epitope pool as the positive control, an HIV-1 Nef peptide pool as the negative control, or no peptide. In approximately ten COVID-19 convalescent patients and a few infection-naive healthy vaccine recipients, the spike-specific CD4+ TCR repertoire before mRNA vaccination was compared with the repertoire after mRNA vaccination. In an earlier paper using these donors, memory CD4+ T cell crossreactivity between SARS-CoV-2 and common cold coronavirus spike proteins was assessed at the TCR clonotype level. Study-wide conclusions, independent of this receptor: Nearly all vaccine-specific clones in convalescent patients (304 of 307) were mono-reactive for SARS-CoV-2 spike rather than cross-reactive with common cold coronaviruses. Relatively few convalescent patients were included in the study, and early timepoints after natural infection were not analyzed. Among the post-vaccine SARS-CoV-2-reactive clones in convalescent patients, a median approximately 86% showed up only after vaccination, which suggests vaccine-specific priming. An increase in the median number of SARS-CoV-2-reactive clonotypes from approximately 20 after infection to 38 after vaccination was observed, but the change was not found to be significant.

The library was prepared using PCR. DNA from cultured CD4+ T cells was subjected to TCR sequencing with the Oncomine TCR Beta short-read assay at the Johns Hopkins FTIC core. Genomic DNA was extracted from the cultured CD4+ T cells with the QIAamp micro DNA kit. The Oncomine TCR Beta libraries from cultured CD4+ T cells were pooled using unique dual indexes and then sequenced on an Illumina iSeq 100. On the study's bioinformatics: Non-productive sequences were removed, and CDR3s not starting with C, not ending with F or W, or shorter than 7 amino acids were discarded. The MANAFEST web application was used to identify antigen-specific clonotypes by comparing peptide-stimulated wells against reference wells and other culture wells. For a clone to be called positive, the clone needed an FDR below 0.05, an odds ratio above 5, and a productive frequency above 0.1% in at least two of three replicate wells. A clonotype counted as cross-reactive if it showed significant expansion both in the SARS-CoV-2 spike wells and in at least one common cold coronavirus spike condition. Levenshtein distances (stringdist) and unrooted phylogenetic trees (ape) in R version 3.6.1 were used to assess CDR3 homology. Using fastp trimming at Q25 and MiXCR clonotype assembly, TCRdb reanalyzed the public sequencing data and kept in-frame beta chains. Here each entry gathers all rows of one CDR3 protein and keeps the most common genes and DNA. TCRdb, not the original authors, processed these V and J calls. Recorded for this sample are approximately 11,000 distinct CDR3 sequences; approximately 30% of them occurred a single time. The ten top clones hold 15% to 20% of the sample.

The intended sense of this specimen's treatment or condition label: approximately 10-day PBMC culture with coronavirus spike peptide pools or control peptides (ViraFEST assay). CD4+ T cells from unexposed donors were collected before the COVID-19 pandemic (2011-2018). The ViraFEST assay was used in the study, in which antigen-specific T cells were expanded with peptide pools and expanded clonotypes were subsequently identified by TCR sequencing. Each well held two million PBMCs cultured with 9 to 10 ug/ml peptide pools in IMDM containing approximately 5% human AB serum and roughly 10 IU/ml IL-2. Half of the culture medium was replaced with fresh IL-2-containing medium on days 3 and 7. Once the cells had been in culture for 10 days, the EasySep CD4+ T cell isolation kit was used to isolate CD4+ T cells by negative selection. As cell numbers permitted, CD4+ T cells from unexposed donors were tested for reactivity to SARS-CoV-2 S and N and to four common cold coronavirus spike pools. PBMCs were separated from whole blood using Ficoll-Paque Plus gradient centrifugation and then either used fresh or cryopreserved at -140C. In general, triplicate wells were set up for every culture condition. Leukapheresis product for the unexposed donors was bought commercially.

The chain employs TRBV12-3 or TRBV12-4 and TRBJ2-1; there is no confident call for the D gene. The source material was CD4+ T cells from blood, cultured in vitro. The sequence derives from a human donor in good health. The CDR3 reads as follows: CASSPLHVSYNEQFF. The bases are TGTGCCAGCAGTCCTCTACACGTCTCCTACAATGAGCAGTTCTTC.